This paragraph reports one T cell receptor (beta chain). What it binds is not known. The sample is drawn from a study of shared clonotypes between healthy human individuals. V shed 2 bases and J shed 6 bases, with 8 bases lying between them. The CDR3 is made up of 12 amino acids. CDR1 and CDR2 (germline): ENHRY, SYGVKD. The study drew all its donors from Caucasian adults living in Nashville, Tennessee. Partitioning of CD4+ cells yielded a CD45RA+ naive subset and a CD45RA-negative memory subset. Regarding the study as a whole: Depth of sequencing was expected to influence donor clonotype sharing.

TCRdb keeps only in-frame clones here, not all; method: immunoSEQ multiplex PCR. The sample contains 2,500,000 or so clones, around nine tenths of which appear only once. The chain couples TRBV10-3 to TRBJ2-7, with D hard to call. Sequenced input: naive CD4+ T cells sorted from blood. The subset denotes: CD45RA+ positively selected. The sequence derives from a man aged 18 to 29 in good health. The CDR3 protein is CAISEGSLEQYF. The CDR3 nucleotides read TGTGCCATCAGTGAGGGGTCCCTCGAGCAGTACTTC.